The T cell receptor beta chain described here comes from a study of human T cells and chemical hapten exposure. Background on the study: There were per-sample TCR yield variations, arising mainly from small pooled library volume differences.

The study used a library that attached unique molecular identifiers to individual cDNA molecules. TCRdb recomputed calls from the 5' RACE reads with MiXCR, one row per CDR3 protein. This sample has around 100,000 distinct CDR3 sequences, with 19% found just once. A note on this clonotype: Its antigen is still unknown.

CDR3 length: 15 amino acids. With 5 bases clipped from V and 12 bases from J, the junction kept 17 bases outside the gene matches. CDR1 is MDHEN and CDR2 is SYDVKM in the germline V gene. Study-wide points: DPC sensitization produced no change in TCRs with frequency above 1 in 1000.

Unfractionated whole blood was the source of the extracted total RNA. This chain links TRBV28 with TRBJ1-2, with TRBD1 matching over 8 bases. This TCR derives from a human donor in good health. This CDR3 is CASSKNPGQAMVDTF. CDR3 sequence (DNA): TGTGCCAGCAGTAAAAACCCGGGACAGGCCATGGTCGACACCTTC.